These 26 T cell receptor beta chains came from one sample sequenced in a study of blood T cell repertoires in COVID-19 (dated by TCRdb to about 2020). The receptor library was made with the immunoSEQ multiplex PCR assay. TCRdb retrieved this table from immuneACCESS and kept in-frame rearrangements only. Not all clones are present; in checked studies, unresolved V genes account for under half, and no reason is known for the remainder. The sample data list around 30,000 clones, and 75% of these were observed just once. The leading ten clones occupy about 14% of the sample. The sample taken for sequencing was peripheral blood. Source of these receptors: a man aged 80 or over with active or convalescent COVID-19.

The rearrangement links TRBV4-2 to TRBJ2-1, with TRBD2 as a possible D gene (7 bases). The V gene's germline CDR1 is LGHNA and CDR2 YNFKEQ. Trimming took off 1 base at V and 0 bases at J, with 25 bases between the two ends. The CDR3 is made up of 21 amino acids. The CDR3 nucleotides read TGTGCCAGCAGCCAAGCCCCCCAGCGACGGGGGGCCGAAAGCTCCTACAATGAGCAGTTCTTC. This gives the protein CASSQAPQRRGAESSYNEQFF.

The chain joins TRBV6-1 to TRBJ1-1; the D is unclear. V lost 1 base and J lost 5, with 17 bases in between. Germline assignment: CDR1 MNHNS and CDR2 SASEGT. This CDR3 region has 16 residues. DNA of the CDR3: TGTGCCAGCAGTGAAGGGGAGGGCGCGGGTCAAACTGAAGCTTTCTTT. Protein sequence: CASSEGEGAGQTEAFF.

This chain uses TRBV6-2 or TRBV6-3 with TRBJ2-3, with D possibly matching TRBD2 (5 bases). The V end lost 3 bases, the J end lost 1 base, and 11 bases lay between the germline ends. The germline V gene has CDR1 MNHEY and CDR2 SVGEGT. The CDR3 spans 15 residues. The CDR3 DNA reads TGTGCCAGCAGTTATAGCGCCTTACGCACAGATACGCAGTATTTT. It is translated as CASSYSALRTDTQYF.

The rearrangement uses TRBV6-5 and TRBJ1-5, with a weak D call TRBD1 (5 bases). V was clipped by 6 bases and J by 3 bases, with 12 bases between them. Germline V gene data show CDR1 as MNHEY and CDR2 as SVGAGI. This CDR3 has 14 amino acids. CDR3 amino acids: CASSQGLLNQPQHF. The CDR3 nucleotides are TGTGCCAGCAGCCAGGGACTGCTCAATCAGCCCCAGCATTTT.

This clone has just a few counts. V and J are TRBV19 and TRBJ2-1, with TRBD1 as a possible D gene (5 bases). The V gene lost 1 base and the J gene lost 5 bases, with 6 bases spanning the gap. Germline assignment: CDR1 LNHDA and CDR2 SQIVND (reference sequence). CDR3 length equals 13 residues. DNA for the CDR3: TGTGCCAGTAGTATAGGACAGAACAATGAGCAGTTCTTC. This codes for CASSIGQNNEQFF.

The chain links TRBV30 to TRBJ2-1; 13 nucleotides match TRBD2. After removal of 5 bases from V and 4 bases from J, the junction contained 2 bases not matched to a gene. Germline V gene data show CDR1 as GTSNPN and CDR2 as SVGIG (reference sequence). The CDR3 consists of 14 residues. CDR3 protein: CAWRLAGGYNEQFF. The CDR3 nucleotides are TGTGCCTGGCGACTAGCGGGAGGTTACAATGAGCAGTTCTTC.

The chain has TRBV18 and TRBJ1-1; 12 positions match TRBD1. This CDR3 region has 15 residues. V was pared by 3 bases and J by 3 bases, with 2 bases of the junction left unmatched. Looked up from germline, CDR1 is KGHSH and CDR2 is LQKENI. The CDR3 sequence is CASSPGTGGDTEAFF. CDR3 nucleotide sequence: TGTGCCAGCTCACCCGGGACAGGGGGCGACACTGAAGCTTTCTTT.

This clone was found a few times. This sequence joins TRBV10-3 and TRBJ2-3; 12 positions match TRBD2. The V and J ends lost 2 bases and 3 bases, in that order; junction bases with no gene match: 3. The V gene's germline CDR1 is ENHRY and CDR2 SYGVKD. This CDR3 contains 16 residues. CDR3 DNA sequence: TGTGCCATCAGTGAGCCTAGCGGGAGGGCAACAGATACGCAGTATTTT. This sequence encodes CAISEPSGRATDTQYF.

The chain has TRBV5-1 and TRBJ1-1; no firm D call. This CDR3 contains 13 residues. CDR1 is SGHRS and CDR2 is YFSETQ in the germline V gene. The V end was cut by 3 bases, the J end by 5 bases, with 11 bases between. The CDR3 is CASSSGDTTEAFF. The CDR3 DNA reads as TGCGCCAGCAGCTCGGGAGACACGACTGAAGCTTTCTTT.

J is TRBJ2-3 and V is TRBV5-5, with 11 positions matching TRBD1. Losses at the gene ends were 3 bases for V and 3 bases for J; bases not matched to a gene: 6. CDR1 SGHKS and CDR2 YYEKEE come from the germline V gene (reference sequence). This CDR3 has 16 residues. The CDR3 protein is CASSSGTGGETDTQYF. Here the CDR3 DNA reads TGTGCCAGCAGCTCCGGGACAGGGGGGGAGACAGATACGCAGTATTTT.

CDR3 in DNA: TGTGCCAGTAGTATTGGGAGCGCGTTGGGGAACACCGGGGAGCTGTTTTTT. Protein product: CASSIGSALGNTGELFF. The genes are TRBV19 and TRBJ2-2; tentative D call: TRBD2 (5 bases). Germline-derived CDR1 and CDR2 are LNHDA and SQIVND (reference sequence). Trimming shortened V by 3 bases and J by 1 base, and 15 bases separated the two germline ends. The CDR3 has 17 amino acids.

Comment on this clone: The same CDR3 also results from other DNA sequences found in this sample. The chain employs TRBV29-1 and TRBJ2-2; perhaps TRBD1 as D (6 bases). The CDR3 contains 14 residues. Trimming took off 5 bases at V and 5 bases at J, with 15 bases between the two ends. The germline V gene encodes CDR1 SQVTM and CDR2 ANQGSEA. CDR3: CSVLQGGGTGELFF. The CDR3 DNA reads as TGCAGCGTTTTACAAGGGGGTGGGACCGGGGAGCTGTTTTTT.

The rearrangement links TRBV3-1 (or the pseudogene TRBV3-2) to TRBJ2-6, with 14 positions matching TRBD2. This CDR3 has 22 amino acids. V shed 8 bases, J shed 2 bases, and the junction held 20 bases outside the gene matches. Looked up from germline, CDR1 is LGHDT and CDR2 is YNNKEL (reference sequence). The CDR3 DNA follows: TGTGCCAGCCACAAGATTCGGAAACCGGGACTAGCGGGAGTTACTGGGGCCAACGTCCTGACTTTC. Protein product: CASHKIRKPGLAGVTGANVLTF.

This clone is termed hyperexpanded. The chain has TRBV29-1 and TRBJ2-7, with TRBD2 matching 10 bases. V was clipped by 2 bases and J by 3 bases; unmatched bases: 13. The CDR3 length is 17 residues. Germline V lookup: CDR1 SQVTM, CDR2 ANQGSEA. Written as DNA, the CDR3 is TGCAGCGTTGAAATGGTTGGGCTAGCGGGAGAAGACTACGAGCAGTACTTC. It encodes CSVEMVGLAGEDYEQYF.

The gene calls are TRBV4-1 and TRBJ1-2, with D unclear. The germline CDR1 and CDR2 sequences are MGHRA and YSYEKL. Trimming cost V 4 bases and J 2 bases, with 5 bases left between them. This CDR3 comprises 12 residues. CDR3 amino acids: CASSPGNYGYTF. The CDR3, as DNA: TGCGCCAGCAGCCCGGGGAACTATGGCTACACCTTC.

The chain is built from TRBV28 and TRBJ2-4; 7 bases are shared with TRBD1. CDR1 MDHEN and CDR2 SYDVKM come from the germline V gene. CDR3 length: 15 amino acids. With 5 bases clipped from V and 6 bases from J, the junction kept 10 bases outside the gene matches. The CDR3 sequence is CASSVMGDSLNIQYF. CDR3 nucleotide sequence: TGTGCCAGCAGTGTTATGGGGGACAGCCTAAACATTCAGTACTTC.

This clone was counted a few times. The chain couples TRBV28 to TRBJ1-2; 9 bases are shared with TRBD1. J gave up 6 bases and V 6 bases, and 8 bases lay outside the gene matches. This CDR3 is built from 14 residues. The germline V gene encodes CDR1 MDHEN and CDR2 SYDVKM. In nucleotides, the CDR3 is TGTGCCAGCAGCAACCCGGGACAGGGTGATGGCTACACCTTC. It specifies CASSNPGQGDGYTF.

The J gene is TRBJ1-1, the V gene TRBV2; 11 bases match TRBD1. V shed 1 base and J 3 bases; nucleotides not matched to a gene: 4. This CDR3 spans 16 amino acids. Germline lookup yields CDR1 SNHLY and CDR2 FYNNEI. This CDR3 reads CASSEGTGGPYTEAFF. The CDR3 region has the DNA TGTGCCAGCAGTGAAGGGACAGGGGGCCCCTACACTGAAGCTTTCTTT. The variable domain in full, completed from reference TRBV2 and TRBJ1-1, reads EPEVTQTPSHQVTQMGQEVILRCVPISNHLYFYWYRQILGQKVEFLVSFYNNEISEKSEIFDDQFSVERPDGSNFTLKIRSTKLEDSAMYFCASSEGTGGPYTEAFFGQGTRLTVV.

The chain has TRBV13 and TRBJ2-5; the match to TRBD2 covers 8 bases. CDR3 length equals 15 residues. CDR1 is PRHDT and CDR2 is FYEKMQ in the germline V gene (reference sequence). The V gene end was trimmed by 2 bases and the J gene end by 7 bases; junction bases not matched to a gene: 9. The CDR3 nucleotides are TGTGCCAGCAGCTTAACTAGCGGATCGTTTGGGACCCAGTACTTC. It translates to CASSLTSGSFGTQYF.

The J gene is TRBJ1-3, the V gene TRBV15, with a possible D match to TRBD1 (6 bases). The CDR3 runs to 13 residues. CDR1 is LNHNV and CDR2 is YYDKDF in the germline V gene (reference sequence). The ends were cut back, 8 bases at V and 4 bases at J, with 12 bases in the middle. In DNA form, the CDR3 reads TGTGCCACCGGGGCGGGGGCCGGAAACACCATATATTTT. This codes for CATGAGAGNTIYF.

This clone has only a few counts. The gene calls are TRBV6-5 and TRBJ2-7, with 11 bases lining up with TRBD1. CDR3 size: 14 residues. Trimming removed 5 bases from V and 2 bases from J; junction bases left unmatched: 2. The germline gives CDR1 MNHEY, CDR2 SVGAGI. The CDR3, as DNA: TGTGCCAGCAGTAGGACAGGGGGCCCCTACGAGCAGTACTTC. Translation gives CASSRTGGPYEQYF.

The gene calls are TRBV3-1 (or the pseudogene TRBV3-2) and TRBJ2-5; 7 bases match TRBD1. This CDR3 comprises 14 residues. CDR1 is LGHDT, CDR2 YNNKEL, per germline (reference sequence). V trimming: 4 bases; J trimming: 5 bases; junction bases outside the gene matches: 7. The CDR3 here is CASSPDRVRETQYF. Written as DNA, the CDR3 is TGTGCCAGCAGCCCAGACAGGGTCCGGGAGACCCAGTACTTC.

This clone has only one observation. This chain joins TRBV28 and TRBJ1-2; perhaps TRBD1 as D (5 bases). V dropped 11 bases and J dropped 14 bases, with 27 bases sitting between them. The V gene's germline CDR1 is MDHEN and CDR2 SYDVKM. This CDR3 contains 13 residues. The CDR3 protein is CAVHRRHLRDFTF. The CDR3 DNA reads as TGTGCCGTCCACAGGCGCCACCTCCGTGATTTTACCTTC.

This clone appeared a single time. The J gene is TRBJ2-2, the V gene TRBV29-1; TRBD1 agrees at 7 bases. The CDR3 loop spans 16 amino acids. The junction had 7 bases not matched to a gene; V was cut back by 2 bases and J by 1 base. In germline, CDR1 is SQVTM, CDR2 ANQGSEA. The CDR3 loop is CSVEILTGWNTGELFF. The CDR3 nucleotides are TGCAGCGTTGAAATCTTGACAGGGTGGAACACCGGGGAGCTGTTTTTT.

The chain recombines TRBV28 with TRBJ1-5; D is possibly TRBD1 (6 bases). This CDR3 has 12 residues. Trimming cost V 6 bases and J 7 bases, with 10 bases left between them. Per the germline V gene, CDR1 is MDHEN and CDR2 is SYDVKM. The CDR3: CASREGEQPQHF. The CDR3 DNA follows: TGTGCCAGCAGAGAGGGGGAACAGCCCCAGCATTTT. Supplemented by reference TRBV28 and TRBJ1-5, the full variable domain reads DVKVTQSSRYLVKRTGEKVFLECVQDMDHENMFWYRQDPGLGLRLIYFSYDVKMKEKGDIPEGYSVSREKKERFSLILESASTNQTSMYLCASREGEQPQHFGDGTRLSIL.

The chain employs TRBV6-5 and TRBJ2-5; 7 bases are a match to TRBD1. The germline CDR1 and CDR2 sequences are MNHEY and SVGAGI. The CDR3 is 12 amino acids. J gave up 6 bases and V 5 bases, and 3 bases lay outside the gene matches. The CDR3 here is CASSNRGKTQYF. DNA of the CDR3: TGTGCCAGCAGTAACAGGGGAAAGACCCAGTACTTC.